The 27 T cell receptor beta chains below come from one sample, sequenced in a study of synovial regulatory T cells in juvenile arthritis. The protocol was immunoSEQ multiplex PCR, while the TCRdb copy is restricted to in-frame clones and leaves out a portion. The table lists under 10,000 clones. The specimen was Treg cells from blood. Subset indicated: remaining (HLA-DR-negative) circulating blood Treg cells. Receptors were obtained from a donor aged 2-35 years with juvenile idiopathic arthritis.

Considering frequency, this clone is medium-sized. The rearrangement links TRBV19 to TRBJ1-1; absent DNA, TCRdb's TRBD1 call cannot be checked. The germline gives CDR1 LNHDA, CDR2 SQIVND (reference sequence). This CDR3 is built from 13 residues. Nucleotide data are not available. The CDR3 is CASSFGQGWSAFF. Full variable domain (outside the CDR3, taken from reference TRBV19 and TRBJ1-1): DGGITQSPKYLFRKEGQNVTLSCEQNLNHDAMYWYRQDPGQGLRLIYYSQIVNDFQKGDIAEGYSVSREKKESFPLTVTSAQKNPTAFYLCASSFGQGWSAFFGQGTRLTVV.

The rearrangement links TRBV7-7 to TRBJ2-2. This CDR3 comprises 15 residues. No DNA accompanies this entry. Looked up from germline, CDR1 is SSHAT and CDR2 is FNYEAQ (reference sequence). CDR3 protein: CASSLVLWGTGELFF.

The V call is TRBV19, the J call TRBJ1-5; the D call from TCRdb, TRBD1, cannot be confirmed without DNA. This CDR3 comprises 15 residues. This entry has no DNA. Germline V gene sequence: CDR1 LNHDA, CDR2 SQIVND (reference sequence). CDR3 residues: CASSKVGTGHQPQHF.

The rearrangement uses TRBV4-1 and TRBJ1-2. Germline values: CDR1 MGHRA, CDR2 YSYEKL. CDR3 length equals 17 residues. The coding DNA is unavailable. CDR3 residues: CASSPQPRQGVKIGYTF.

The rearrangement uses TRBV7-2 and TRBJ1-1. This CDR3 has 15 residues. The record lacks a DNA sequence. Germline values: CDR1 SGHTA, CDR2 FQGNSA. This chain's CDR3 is CASRMGGLQGTEAFF.

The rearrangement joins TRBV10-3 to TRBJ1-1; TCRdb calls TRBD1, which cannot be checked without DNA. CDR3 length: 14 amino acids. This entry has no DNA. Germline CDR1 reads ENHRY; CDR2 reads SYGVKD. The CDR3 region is CATSSGTGKTEAFF.

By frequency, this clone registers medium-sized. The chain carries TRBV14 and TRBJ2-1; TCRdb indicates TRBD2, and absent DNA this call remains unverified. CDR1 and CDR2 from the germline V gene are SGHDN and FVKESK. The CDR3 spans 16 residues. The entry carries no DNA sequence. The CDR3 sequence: CASSQRLRGSHNEQFF.

CDR3 in amino acids: CASSLARAEDTQYF. The chain recombines TRBV5-1 with TRBJ2-3; TCRdb proposes TRBD1, but this gene call is untestable without DNA. Germline V gene data show CDR1 as SGHRS and CDR2 as YFSETQ. This CDR3 comprises 14 residues. The coding DNA is unavailable.

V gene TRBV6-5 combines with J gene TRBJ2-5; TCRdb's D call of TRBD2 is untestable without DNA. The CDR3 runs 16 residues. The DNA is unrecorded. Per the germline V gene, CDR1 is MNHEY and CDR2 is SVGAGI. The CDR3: CASSYLGLAGVETQYF.

The CDR3 here is CATSRGGEADTQYF. The chain couples TRBV15 to TRBJ2-3; the TRBD2 assignment by TCRdb is unverifiable without DNA. The CDR3 spans 14 residues. The entry carries no DNA sequence. Germline loops: CDR1 LNHNV, CDR2 YYDKDF (reference sequence).

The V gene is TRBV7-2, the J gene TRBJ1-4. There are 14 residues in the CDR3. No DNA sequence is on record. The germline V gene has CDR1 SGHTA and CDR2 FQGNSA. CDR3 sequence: CASSHPGAHEKLFF.

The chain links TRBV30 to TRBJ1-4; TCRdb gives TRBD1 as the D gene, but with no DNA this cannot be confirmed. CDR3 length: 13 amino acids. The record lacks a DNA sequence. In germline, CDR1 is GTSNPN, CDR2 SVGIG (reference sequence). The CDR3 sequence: CARTSTTNEKLFF.

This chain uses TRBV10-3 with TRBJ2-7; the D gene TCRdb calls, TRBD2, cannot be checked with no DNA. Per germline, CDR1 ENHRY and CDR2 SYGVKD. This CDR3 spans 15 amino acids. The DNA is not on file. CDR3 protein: CAISGTSGRGYEQYF.

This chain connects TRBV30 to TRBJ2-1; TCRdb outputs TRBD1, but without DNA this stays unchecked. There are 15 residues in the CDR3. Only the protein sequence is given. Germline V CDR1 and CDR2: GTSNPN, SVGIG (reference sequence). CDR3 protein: CAWSLIGQGYNEQFF. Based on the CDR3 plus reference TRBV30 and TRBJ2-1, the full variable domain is SQTIHQWPATLVQPVGSPLSLECTVEGTSNPNLYWYRQAAGRGLQLLFYSVGIGQISSEVPQNLSASRPQDRQFILSSKKLLLSDSGFYLCAWSLIGQGYNEQFFGPGTRLTVL.

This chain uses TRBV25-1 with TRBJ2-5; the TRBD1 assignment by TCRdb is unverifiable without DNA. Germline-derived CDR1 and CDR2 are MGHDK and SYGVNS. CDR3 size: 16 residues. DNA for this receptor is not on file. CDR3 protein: CASSARVYPHQETQYF.

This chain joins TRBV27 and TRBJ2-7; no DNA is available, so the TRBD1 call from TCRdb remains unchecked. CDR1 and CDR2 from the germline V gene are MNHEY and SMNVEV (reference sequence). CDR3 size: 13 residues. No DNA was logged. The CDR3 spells CASSLQGTYEQYF.

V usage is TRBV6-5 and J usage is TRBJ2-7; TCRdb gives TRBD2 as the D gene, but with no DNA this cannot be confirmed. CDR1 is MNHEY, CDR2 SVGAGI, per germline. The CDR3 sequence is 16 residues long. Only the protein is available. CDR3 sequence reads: CASSFSGTSGRYEQYF.

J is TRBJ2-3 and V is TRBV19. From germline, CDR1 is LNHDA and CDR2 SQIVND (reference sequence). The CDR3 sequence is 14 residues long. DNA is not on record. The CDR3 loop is CASKWGASTDTQYF.

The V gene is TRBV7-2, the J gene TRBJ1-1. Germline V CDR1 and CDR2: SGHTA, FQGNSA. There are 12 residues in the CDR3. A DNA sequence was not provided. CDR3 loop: CASSRRNTEAFF.

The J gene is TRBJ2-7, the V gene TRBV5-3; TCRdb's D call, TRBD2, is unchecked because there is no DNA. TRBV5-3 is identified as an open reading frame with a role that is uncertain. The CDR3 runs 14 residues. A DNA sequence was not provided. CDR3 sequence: CARRPGRGIYEQYF.

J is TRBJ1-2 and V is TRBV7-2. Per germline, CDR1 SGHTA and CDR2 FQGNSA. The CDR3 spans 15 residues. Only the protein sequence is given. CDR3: CASSLARATGYGYTF.

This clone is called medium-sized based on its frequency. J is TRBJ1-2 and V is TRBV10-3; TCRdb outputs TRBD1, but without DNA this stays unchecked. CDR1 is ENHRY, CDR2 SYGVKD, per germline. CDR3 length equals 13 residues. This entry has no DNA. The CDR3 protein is CAISELDRAGYTF.

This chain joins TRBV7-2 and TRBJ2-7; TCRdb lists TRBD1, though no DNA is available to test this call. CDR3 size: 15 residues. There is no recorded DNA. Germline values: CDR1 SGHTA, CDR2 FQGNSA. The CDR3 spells CASSRTGTGVYEQYF.

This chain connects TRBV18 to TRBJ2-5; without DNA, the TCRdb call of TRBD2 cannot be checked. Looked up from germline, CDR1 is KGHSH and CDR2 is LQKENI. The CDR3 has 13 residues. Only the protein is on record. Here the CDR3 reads CASSPLAGETQYF.

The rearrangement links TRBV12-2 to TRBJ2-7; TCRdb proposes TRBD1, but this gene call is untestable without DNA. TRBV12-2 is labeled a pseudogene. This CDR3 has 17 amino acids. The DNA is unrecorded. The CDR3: CASRPRPSGTGNYEQYF.

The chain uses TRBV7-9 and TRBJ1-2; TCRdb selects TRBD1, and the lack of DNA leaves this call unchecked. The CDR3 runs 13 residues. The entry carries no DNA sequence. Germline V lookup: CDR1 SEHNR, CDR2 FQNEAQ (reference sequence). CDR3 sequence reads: CASSDTSQYGYTF.

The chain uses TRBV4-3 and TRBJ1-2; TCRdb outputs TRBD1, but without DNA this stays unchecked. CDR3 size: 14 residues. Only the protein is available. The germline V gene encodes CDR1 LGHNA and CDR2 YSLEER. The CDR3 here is CASSQDTGAYGYTF.